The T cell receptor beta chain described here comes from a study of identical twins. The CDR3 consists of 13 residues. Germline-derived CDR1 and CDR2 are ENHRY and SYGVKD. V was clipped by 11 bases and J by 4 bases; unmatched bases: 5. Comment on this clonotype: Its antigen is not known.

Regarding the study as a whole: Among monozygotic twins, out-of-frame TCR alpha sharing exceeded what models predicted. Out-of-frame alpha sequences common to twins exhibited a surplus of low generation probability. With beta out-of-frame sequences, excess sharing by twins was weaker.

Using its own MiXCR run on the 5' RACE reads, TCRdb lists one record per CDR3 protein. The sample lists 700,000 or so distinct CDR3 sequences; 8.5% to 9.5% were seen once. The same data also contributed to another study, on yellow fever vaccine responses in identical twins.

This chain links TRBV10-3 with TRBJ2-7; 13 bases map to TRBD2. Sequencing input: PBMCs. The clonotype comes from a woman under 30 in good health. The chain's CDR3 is CAVGLAGIYEQYF. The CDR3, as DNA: TGTGCCGTGGGACTAGCGGGAATTTACGAGCAGTACTTC.